The present entry profiles one T cell receptor beta chain with its context. No antigen is known for it. Base qualities are not at hand, and no much larger clone is one base apart. The data were obtained in a study of OX40 agonist ivuxolimab in advanced cancers. Regarding the complete study: Ivuxolimab was a fully human IgG2 agonistic monoclonal antibody targeting the costimulatory receptor OX40 (CD134). Partial responses occurred in three dose-escalation patients, of whom one had hepatocellular carcinoma and two had cutaneous melanoma. Intravenous ivuxolimab was administered to patients every 2 weeks at six dose levels: 0.01, 0.1, 0.3, 1.5, 3 and 10 mg/kg. Prior anti-PD-1, anti-PD-L1 or anti-CTLA-4 therapy was permitted, and 30% to 45% of dose-escalation patients had received checkpoint inhibitors. The monotherapy dose-escalation portion (N ≈ 57 patients) of the phase I ivuxolimab trial is reported in the paper. Of the approximately 53 patients in dose escalation, 19 had hepatocellular carcinoma, approximately 15 had melanoma, 9 had renal cell carcinoma and 9 had head and neck cancer. The point of sequencing TCRbeta in the periphery was to test whether ivuxolimab changed TCR sequence diversity and drove clonal T-cell expansion. A male proportion of around 83% and a mean age of 60 years, ranging from about 20 to 80, were recorded for the dose-escalation cohort.

Genomic DNA was extracted from sorted cells for sequencing of the TCRbeta CDR3 region. The immunoSEQ Assay was used for sequencing of TCRbeta CDR3 regions. This immuneACCESS table, as held by TCRdb, lists in-frame sequences with V and J called but not all clones. Of the missing ones, under half trace to an unresolved V gene in checked studies; the others have no known cause. This sample is represented by tens of thousands of clones; approximately 80% of them were singletons. The ten largest clones represent 6.5% to 8.5% of the sample. The CDR3 runs 16 amino acids, cysteine and phenylalanine included. Of the read, only the CDR3 DNA is kept; its 48 bases are in frame from base 1. The germline V gene specifies WSHSY as CDR1 and SAAADI as CDR2. Cut back by 4 bases and 3 bases, the V and J ends lie 13 bases apart. The research as a whole found: Low levels of normalized T-cell clonal expansion were also shown by some nonresponding patients. The antigen specificity of the clonally expanded peripheral T cells was not determined. Clonal expansion of both CD4+ and CD8+ blood T cells was observed from baseline to week 6 at doses 0.1 to 3.0 mg/kg. After ivuxolimab, more expanded clones were found on average in CD8+ T cells than in CD4+ T cells. In the 0.1-3.0 mg/kg groups, partial responders were among the patients with the lowest normalized peripheral clonal expansion, particularly in CD8+ T cells.

The trial excluded patients who had a history of autoimmune disease or were on systemic immunosuppression. Peripheral blood for TCR sequencing was drawn from every dose cohort at baseline, at cycle 4 day 1 and at cycle 7 day 1. The samples were drawn from a first-in-human, open-label, multicenter phase I dose-escalation trial of ivuxolimab. The trial enrolled adults with locally advanced or metastatic head and neck squamous cell, hepatocellular, melanoma or renal cell carcinoma. Before TCR sequencing, CD4+ and CD8+ T cells were separately sorted from peripheral blood. This clonotype originated in an adult with an advanced solid tumor such as melanoma, head and neck, liver or kidney cancer. This specimen was CD4+ or CD8+ T cells sorted from blood, taken in a trial of the OX40 agonist ivuxolimab. The V and J segments used are TRBV10-2 and TRBJ2-6; perhaps TRBD2 is the D gene, with 6 bases matching. The CDR3 sequence is CASSAFGGGGANVLTF. The sequenced DNA is TGCGCCAGCAGTGCCTTTGGGGGAGGTGGGGCCAACGTCCTGACTTTC.